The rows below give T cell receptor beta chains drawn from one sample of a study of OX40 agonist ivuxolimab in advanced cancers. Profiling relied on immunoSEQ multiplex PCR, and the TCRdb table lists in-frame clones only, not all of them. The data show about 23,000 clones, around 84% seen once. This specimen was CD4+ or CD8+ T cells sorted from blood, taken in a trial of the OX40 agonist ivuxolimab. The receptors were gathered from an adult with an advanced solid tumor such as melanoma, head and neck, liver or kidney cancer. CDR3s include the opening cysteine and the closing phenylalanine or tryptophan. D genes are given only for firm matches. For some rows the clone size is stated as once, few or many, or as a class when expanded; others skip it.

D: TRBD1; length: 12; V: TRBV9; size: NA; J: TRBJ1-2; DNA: TGTGCCAGCACCGGACAGGGCTATGGCTACACCTTC; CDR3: CASTGQGYGYTF
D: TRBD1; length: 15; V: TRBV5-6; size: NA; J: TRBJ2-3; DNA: TGTGCCAGCAGCTGGGGACAGGGAGGAAGGGATACGCAGTATTTT; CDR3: CASSWGQGGRDTQYF
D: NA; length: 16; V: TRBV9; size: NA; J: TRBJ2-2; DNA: TGTGCCAGCAGCCACTCCGAGGGGAATAATGACGGGGAGCTGTTTTTT; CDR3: CASSHSEGNNDGELFF
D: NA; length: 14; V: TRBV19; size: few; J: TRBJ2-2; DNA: TGTGCCGGGGGACGGAGCTCGAACACCGGGGAGCTGTTTTTT; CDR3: CAGGRSSNTGELFF
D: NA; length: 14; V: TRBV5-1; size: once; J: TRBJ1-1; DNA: TGCGCCAGCAGCCCGCCCGGACCAAACACTGAAGCTTTCTTT; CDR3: CASSPPGPNTEAFF
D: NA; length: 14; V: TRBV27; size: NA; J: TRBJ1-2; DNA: TGTGCCAGCAGTTTTTTACCACTTGGGGATGGCTACACCTTC; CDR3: CASSFLPLGDGYTF
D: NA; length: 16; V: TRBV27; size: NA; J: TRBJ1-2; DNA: TGTGCCAGCAGTTTAAACGGGGGGCTTGCTAACTATGGCTACACCTTC; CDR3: CASSLNGGLANYGYTF
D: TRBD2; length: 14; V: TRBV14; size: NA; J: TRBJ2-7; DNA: TGTGCCAGCAGCCGGACTAGCGGGGTCGGCGAGCAGTACTTC; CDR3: CASSRTSGVGEQYF
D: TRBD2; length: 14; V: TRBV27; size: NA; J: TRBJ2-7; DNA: TGTGCCAGCAGTATAGCGGGGGGCTCCTACGAGCAGTACTTC; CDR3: CASSIAGGSYEQYF
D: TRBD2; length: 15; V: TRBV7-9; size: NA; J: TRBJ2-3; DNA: TGTGCCAGCAGCTCCCCACTAGCGGGGCCAGATACGCAGTATTTT; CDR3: CASSSPLAGPDTQYF
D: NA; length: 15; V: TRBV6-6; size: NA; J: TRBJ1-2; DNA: TGTGCCAGCAGTTACAGTGTCCGGGGGTCGGATGGCTACACCTTC; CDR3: CASSYSVRGSDGYTF
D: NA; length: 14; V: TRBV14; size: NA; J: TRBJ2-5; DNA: TGTGCCAGCAGCCAAGATCAGGGACGGGAGACCCAGTACTTC; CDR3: CASSQDQGRETQYF
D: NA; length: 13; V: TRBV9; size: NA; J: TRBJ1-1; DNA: TGTGCCAGCGGAGGGAGGAGGAACACTGAAGCTTTCTTT; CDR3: CASGGRRNTEAFF
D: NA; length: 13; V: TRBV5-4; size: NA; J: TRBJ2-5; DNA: TGTGCCAGCAGCTTTAAAGGGGGGGAGACCCAGTACTTC; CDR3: CASSFKGGETQYF
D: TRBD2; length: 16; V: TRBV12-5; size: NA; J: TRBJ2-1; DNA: TGTGCTAGTGGCCCCAAGGCTAGCGGGGGGCGGAATGAGCAGTTCTTC; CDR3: CASGPKASGGRNEQFF
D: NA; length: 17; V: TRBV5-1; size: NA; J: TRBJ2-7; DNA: TGCGCCAGCAGCTTAGGCCACTGGATCGGACCAAGGTACGAGCAGTACTTC; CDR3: CASSLGHWIGPRYEQYF
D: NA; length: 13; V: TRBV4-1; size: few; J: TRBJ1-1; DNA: TGCGCCAGCAGCCAAGTTGGGAACACTGAAGCTTTCTTT; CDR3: CASSQVGNTEAFF
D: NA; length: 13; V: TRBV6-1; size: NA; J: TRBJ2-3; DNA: TGTGCCAGCTTGGAAAAGAGCACAGATACGCAGTATTTT; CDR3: CASLEKSTDTQYF
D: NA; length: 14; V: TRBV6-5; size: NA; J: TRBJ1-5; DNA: TGTGCCAGCAGTGCCTTTCTAGGGAATCAGCCCCAGCATTTT; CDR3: CASSAFLGNQPQHF
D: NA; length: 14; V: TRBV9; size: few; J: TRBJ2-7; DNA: TGTGCCAGCAGCGCTGGACAAAGCTCCTACGAGCAGTACTTC; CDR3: CASSAGQSSYEQYF
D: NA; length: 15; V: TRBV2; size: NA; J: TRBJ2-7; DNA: TGTGCCAGCAGTGAATCAACAGGGAAGCAATACGAGCAGTACTTC; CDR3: CASSESTGKQYEQYF
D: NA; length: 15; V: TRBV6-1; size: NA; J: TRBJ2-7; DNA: TGTGCCAGCAGTGTGGGCCCTAGTGGGGCCTACGAGCAGTACTTC; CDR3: CASSVGPSGAYEQYF
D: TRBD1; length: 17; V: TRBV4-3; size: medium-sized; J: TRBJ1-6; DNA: TGCGCCAGCAGCCAAGATTACAGGGGCTCCTATAATTCACCCCTCCACTTT; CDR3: CASSQDYRGSYNSPLHF
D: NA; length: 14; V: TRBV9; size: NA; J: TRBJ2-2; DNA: TGTGCCAGCAGCTTACCCTGGTCAGGCGGGGAGCTGTTTTTT; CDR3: CASSLPWSGGELFF